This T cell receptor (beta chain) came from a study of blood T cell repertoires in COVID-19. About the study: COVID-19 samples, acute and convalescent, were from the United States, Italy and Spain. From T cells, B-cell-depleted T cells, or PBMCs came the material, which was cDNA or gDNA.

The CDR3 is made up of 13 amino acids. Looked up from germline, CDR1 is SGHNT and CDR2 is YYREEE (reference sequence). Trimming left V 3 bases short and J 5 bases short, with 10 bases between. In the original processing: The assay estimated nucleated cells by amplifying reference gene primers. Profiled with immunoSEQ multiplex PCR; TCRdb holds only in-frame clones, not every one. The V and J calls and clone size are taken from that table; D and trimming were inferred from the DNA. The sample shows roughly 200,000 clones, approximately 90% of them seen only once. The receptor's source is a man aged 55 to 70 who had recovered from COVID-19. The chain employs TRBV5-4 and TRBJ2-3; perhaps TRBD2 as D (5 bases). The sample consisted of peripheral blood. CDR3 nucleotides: TGTGCCAGCAGCTCGAAACTAGGAGATACGCAGTATTTT. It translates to CASSSKLGDTQYF.